This T cell receptor (beta chain) was sequenced in a study of blood T cells in healthy people across ages. Every sample had a minimum of 6.5 million PBMCs isolated. Every sample gave at least 5 micrograms of total RNA when it was extracted. This CDR3 has 13 residues. V dropped 5 bases and J dropped 3 bases, with 13 bases sitting between them. Germline V CDR1 and CDR2: DFQATT, SNEGSKA (reference sequence). Points from the study as a whole: Diversity of TCR beta correlated strongly with naive T cell percentage. CMV status of donors was not determined, possibly confounding expanded clonotype changes.

It was with a sample-barcoded 5' primer and a J-beta primer mix that a second PCR of roughly 7 to 11 cycles was run. Using its own MiXCR run on the 5' RACE reads, TCRdb lists one record per CDR3 protein. The sample lists 890,000 or so distinct CDR3 sequences, around 62% occurring once. With respect to this clonotype: Its antigen is currently unknown.

This receptor was obtained from a man younger than 45 in good health. The rearrangement links TRBV20-1 to TRBJ1-2; D is perhaps TRBD1 (6 bases). Sequencing used blood. Here the CDR3 reads CSAPQGTDYGYTF. The CDR3 nucleotides are TGCAGTGCTCCACAGGGTACGGACTATGGCTACACCTTC.